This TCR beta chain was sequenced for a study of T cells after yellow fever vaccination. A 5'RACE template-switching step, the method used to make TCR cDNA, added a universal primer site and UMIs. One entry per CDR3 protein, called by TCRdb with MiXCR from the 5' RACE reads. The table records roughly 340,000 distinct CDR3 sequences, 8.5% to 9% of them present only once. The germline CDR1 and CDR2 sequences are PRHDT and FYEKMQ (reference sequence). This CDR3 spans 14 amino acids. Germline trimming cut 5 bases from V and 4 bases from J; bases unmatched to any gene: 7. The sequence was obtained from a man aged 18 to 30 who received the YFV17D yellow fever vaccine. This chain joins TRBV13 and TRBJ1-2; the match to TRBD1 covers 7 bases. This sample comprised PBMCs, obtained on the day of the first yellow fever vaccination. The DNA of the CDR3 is TGTGCCAGCAGCCTACAGGGGAAGATCTATGGCTACACCTTC. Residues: CASSLQGKIYGYTF.